These T cell receptor delta chains were read from a single sample in a study of Vδ1+ human thymocytes. TCRdb re-called the multiplex PCR reads via CATT. The sample gives tens of thousands of delta-chain clones, approximately 15% of which show up once; approximately 0.54% is in the top ten. Sequencing was done on a sample of Vdelta1+ gamma-delta thymocytes from the thymus. These receptors originate from a boy in the first two years of life who had congenital heart surgery. Each CDR3 is given with its conserved first and last residue. Fields, in order: J gene, V gene, CDR3 protein.

j_call: TRDJ1
v_call: TRDV1
cdr3_aa: CALGEYGGPTFHWGILSDKLIF

j_call: TRDJ1
v_call: TRDV1
cdr3_aa: CALGELSPTLGEYTDKLIF

j_call: TRDJ1
v_call: TRDV1
cdr3_aa: CALGPCSYVGDTTDKLIF

j_call: TRDJ1
v_call: TRDV1
cdr3_aa: CALGERCPLLGVLLGDEGDTDKLIF

j_call: TRDJ1
v_call: TRDV1
cdr3_aa: CALGEGLRLGFPYTDKLIF

j_call: TRDJ1
v_call: TRDV1
cdr3_aa: CALGGPPWVEKLIF

j_call: TRDJ1
v_call: TRDV1
cdr3_aa: CALGELGYVDWGAPKLIF

j_call: TRDJ1
v_call: TRDV1
cdr3_aa: CALGEGTYASGGKLIF

j_call: TRDJ1
v_call: TRDV1
cdr3_aa: CALGELGGGGYRVSGTDKLIF

j_call: TRDJ1
v_call: TRDV1
cdr3_aa: CALGEPSLWGNTDKLIF

j_call: TRDJ1
v_call: TRDV1
cdr3_aa: CALGERAGKRAKLIF

j_call: TRDJ1
v_call: TRDV1
cdr3_aa: CALGPGRVLLGDTPDKLIF

j_call: TRDJ1
v_call: TRDV1
cdr3_aa: CSFLGDYTDKLIF

j_call: TRDJ1
v_call: TRDV1
cdr3_aa: CALGIGPSYHLKLIF

j_call: TRDJ1
v_call: TRDV1
cdr3_aa: CALGEGVSHHTGGYGGSDKLIF

j_call: TRDJ1
v_call: TRDV1
cdr3_aa: CALGEKNARPGGPYTDKLIF

j_call: TRDJ1
v_call: TRDV1
cdr3_aa: CALGTRSPNTDKLIF

j_call: TRDJ1
v_call: TRDV1
cdr3_aa: CALGELLPTGGQVDKLIF

j_call: TRDJ1
v_call: TRDV1
cdr3_aa: CALGERSFLRYTDKLIF

j_call: TRDJ1
v_call: TRDV1
cdr3_aa: CALGERTSLGGYADKLIF

j_call: TRDJ3
v_call: TRDV3
cdr3_aa: CAFRTGGYAWDTRQMFF

j_call: TRDJ1
v_call: TRDV1
cdr3_aa: CALGVTGLVDKLIF

j_call: TRDJ1
v_call: TRDV1
cdr3_aa: CALGEFGLPHFTRPLGAGGTKLIF

j_call: TRDJ1
v_call: TRDV1
cdr3_aa: CALGELTYLSLGDTIDTDKLIF